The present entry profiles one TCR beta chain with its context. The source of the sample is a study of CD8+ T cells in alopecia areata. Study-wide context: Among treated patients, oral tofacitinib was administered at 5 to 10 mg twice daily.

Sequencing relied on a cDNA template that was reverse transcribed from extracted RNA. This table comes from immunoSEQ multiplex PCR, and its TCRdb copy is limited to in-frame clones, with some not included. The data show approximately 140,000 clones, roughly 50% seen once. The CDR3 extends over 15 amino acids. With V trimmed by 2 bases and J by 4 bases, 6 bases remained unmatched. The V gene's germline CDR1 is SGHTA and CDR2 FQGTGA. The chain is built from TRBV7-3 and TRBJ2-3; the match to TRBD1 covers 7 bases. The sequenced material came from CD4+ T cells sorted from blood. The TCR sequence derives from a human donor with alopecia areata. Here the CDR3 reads CASSLGAGGPDTQYF. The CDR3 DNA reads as TGTGCCAGCAGCTTAGGGGCAGGGGGTCCAGATACGCAGTATTTT.